The clone carrying this T cell receptor beta chain appeared a single time. As processed by the authors: Reference gene primer amplification gave nucleated cell count estimates. Some clones are missing from TCRdb's copy, which holds only in-frame ones; the method was immunoSEQ multiplex PCR. From that table come the V and J calls and clone size; the DNA was used to work out D and trimming. In the table there are nearly 400,000 clones, 85% to 90% of which are singletons. This specimen belongs to a study of blood T cell repertoires in COVID-19. Looking at the study overall: Samples taken during acute and convalescent COVID-19 were collected in the United States, Italy and Spain.

Participants, about 18 to 90 years old, spanned under 25 US areas. Allocation to cohorts depended on clinical history reported by the participants. This TCR derives from a woman between 25 and 40 years old who had recovered from COVID-19. Sequenced input: PBMCs or T cells enriched from blood (not recorded which).

CDR3 amino acids: CATSIDRRYTF. The CDR3 bases are TGTGCCACCAGCATAGATCGTCGCTACACCTTC. This chain links TRBV15 with TRBJ1-2; D call uncertain. V was cut by 4 bases and J by 9 bases, with 9 bases left in between. This CDR3 region has 11 residues. Germline V gene lookup returns CDR1 LNHNV and CDR2 YYDKDF (reference sequence).